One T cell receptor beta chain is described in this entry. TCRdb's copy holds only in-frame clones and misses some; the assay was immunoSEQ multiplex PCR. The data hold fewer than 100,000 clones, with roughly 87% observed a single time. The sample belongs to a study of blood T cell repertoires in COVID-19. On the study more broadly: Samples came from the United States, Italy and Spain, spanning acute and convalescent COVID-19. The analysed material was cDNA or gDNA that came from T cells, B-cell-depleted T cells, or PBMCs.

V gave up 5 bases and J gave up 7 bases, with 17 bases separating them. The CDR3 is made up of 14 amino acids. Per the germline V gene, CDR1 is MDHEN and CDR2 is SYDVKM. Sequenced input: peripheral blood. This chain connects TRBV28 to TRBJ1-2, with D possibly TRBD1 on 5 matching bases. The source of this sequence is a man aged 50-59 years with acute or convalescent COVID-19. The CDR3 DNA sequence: TGTGCCAGCAGTACGTTAATTCACGGGGGTGGCTACACCTTC. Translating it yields CASSTLIHGGGYTF.